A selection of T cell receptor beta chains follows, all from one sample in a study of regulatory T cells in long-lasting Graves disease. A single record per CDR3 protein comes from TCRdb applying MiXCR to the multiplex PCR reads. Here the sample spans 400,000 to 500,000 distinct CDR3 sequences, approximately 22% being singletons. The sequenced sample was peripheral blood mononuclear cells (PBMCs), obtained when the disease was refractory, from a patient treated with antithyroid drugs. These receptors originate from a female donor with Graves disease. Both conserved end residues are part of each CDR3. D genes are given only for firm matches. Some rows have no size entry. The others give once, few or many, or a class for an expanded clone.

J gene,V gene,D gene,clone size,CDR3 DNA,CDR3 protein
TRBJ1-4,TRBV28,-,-,TGTGCCAGCAGTTTCCACCTAGAGGGAACTGAAAAACTGTTTTTT,CASSFHLEGTEKLFF
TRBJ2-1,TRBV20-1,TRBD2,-,TGCAGTGCTTTAGCGGGAGCAATGTACAATGAGCAGTTCTTC,CSALAGAMYNEQFF
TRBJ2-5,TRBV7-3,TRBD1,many,TGTGCCAGCAGCTTAACGGGACAGGCTGGGGAGACCCAGTACTTC,CASSLTGQAGETQYF
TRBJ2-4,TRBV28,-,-,TGTGCCAGCAGTTTAACAGAGAAAAAAAACATTCAGTACTTC,CASSLTEKKNIQYF
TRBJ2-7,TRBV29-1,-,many,TGCAGCGTTGAAGTATCCGGGGCCGAGCAGTACTTC,CSVEVSGAEQYF
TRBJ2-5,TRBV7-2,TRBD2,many,TGTGCCAGCAGCTTAGGGACTAGCGGGAGGGGTCGAGAGACCCAGTACTTC,CASSLGTSGRGRETQYF
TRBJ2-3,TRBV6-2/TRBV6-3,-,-,TGTGCCAGCACCCCCGCGCGGGGAGGTACGCAGTATTTT,CASTPARGGTQYF
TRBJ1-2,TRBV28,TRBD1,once,TGTGCCAGCAGTTTACCCGGGACAGGGGTTATAGGAGGCTACACCTTC,CASSLPGTGVIGGYTF
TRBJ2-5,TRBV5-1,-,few,TGCGCCAGCAACTTGGGGCAGGGGAGAGAGACCCAGTACTTC,CASNLGQGRETQYF
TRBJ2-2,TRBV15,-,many,TGTGCCACCAGCTCCTTCTCCGGGGAGCTGTTTTTT,CATSSFSGELFF
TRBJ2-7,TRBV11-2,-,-,TGTGCCAGCAGCTTAGATCGGCAATACGAGCAGTACTTC,CASSLDRQYEQYF
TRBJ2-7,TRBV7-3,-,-,TGTGCCAGCAGCTTAACAGCGGAGAGAACCTACGAGCAGTACTTC,CASSLTAERTYEQYF
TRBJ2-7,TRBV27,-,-,TGTGCCAGCAGCCCTCGTCAGATCCCCTACGAGCAGTACTTC,CASSPRQIPYEQYF
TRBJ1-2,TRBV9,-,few,TGTGCCAGCAGCGTACGATCCGGCGGGGGAGGGCCGTGGGGCTACACCTTC,CASSVRSGGGGPWGYTF
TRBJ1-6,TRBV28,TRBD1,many,TGTGCCAGCACCTCAGGACAGGGGAACTCACCCCTCCACTTT,CASTSGQGNSPLHF
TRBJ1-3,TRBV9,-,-,TGTGCCAGCAGCGTAGCTACCGGCAGCTCTGGAAACACCATATATTTT,CASSVATGSSGNTIYF
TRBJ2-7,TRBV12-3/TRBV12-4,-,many,TGTGCCAGCAGTTTAGGCGGCCTGGCGGAGCAGTACTTC,CASSLGGLAEQYF
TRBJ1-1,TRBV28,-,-,TGTGCCAGCAGGAAACAGCCGATGAACACTGAAGCTTTCTTT,CASRKQPMNTEAFF
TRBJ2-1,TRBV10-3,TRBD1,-,TGTGCCATCAGGGGGACAGGGGTTATGGATGAGCAGTTCTTC,CAIRGTGVMDEQFF
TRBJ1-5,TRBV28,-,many,TGTGCCAGCAGTTTGGCCCTTGGCCACAATCAGCCCCAGCATTTT,CASSLALGHNQPQHF
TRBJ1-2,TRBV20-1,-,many,TGCAGTGCTGAAAGGACAGTCCATGGCTACACCTTC,CSAERTVHGYTF
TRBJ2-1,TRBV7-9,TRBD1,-,TGTGCCAGCAGCCCTTCGACAGGGGGCAATGAGCAGTTCTTC,CASSPSTGGNEQFF
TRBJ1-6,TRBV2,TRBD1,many,TGTGCCAGCAGAAGACAGGGTAATTCACCCCTCCACTTT,CASRRQGNSPLHF
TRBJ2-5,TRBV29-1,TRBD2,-,TGCAGCGTTGAAGTGTCTAGCGGGAGTCAGGGAGAGACCCAGTACTTC,CSVEVSSGSQGETQYF
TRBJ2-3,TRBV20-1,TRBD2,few,TGCAGTGCTAGCGGCGGGAGGCTTAGCACAGATACGCAGTATTTT,CSASGGRLSTDTQYF
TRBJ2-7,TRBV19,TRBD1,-,TGTGCCAGTTCGACAGGGGTCCACGAGCAGTACTTC,CASSTGVHEQYF
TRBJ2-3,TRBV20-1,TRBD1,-,TGCAGTGCTAGAGATCTAGCTCGGGACAGGGGACCAGATACGCAGTATTTT,CSARDLARDRGPDTQYF
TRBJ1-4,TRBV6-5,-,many,TGTGCCAGCAGTTACAGGCAGTTTAATGAAAAACTGTTTTTT,CASSYRQFNEKLFF
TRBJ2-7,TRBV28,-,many,TGTGCCAGCAGTCTCCCCCGGGGCGGCTACGAGCAGTACTTC,CASSLPRGGYEQYF
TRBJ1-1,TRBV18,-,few,TGTGCCAGCTCACCTTCAACAGGGACGGGGTACACTGAAGCTTTCTTT,CASSPSTGTGYTEAFF
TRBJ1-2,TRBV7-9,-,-,TGTGCCAGCAGTCCGGAGTCCAATTTGAGCTTC,CASSPESNLSF
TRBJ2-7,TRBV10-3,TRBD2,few,TGTGCCATCAGTGGGACTAGCGGGACGAGCTCCTACGAGCAGTACTTC,CAISGTSGTSSYEQYF
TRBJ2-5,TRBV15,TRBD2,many,TGTGCCACCAGCAAAAACAAGGTAGCGGGAGTCGAGACCCAGTACTTC,CATSKNKVAGVETQYF
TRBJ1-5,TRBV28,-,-,TGTGCCAGCAGTTTTTTTGGTCTAACTCAGCCCCAGCATTTT,CASSFFGLTQPQHF
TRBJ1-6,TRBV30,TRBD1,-,TGTGCCTGCCGCTCCGGGACAGGGCGTATTTCACCCCTCCACTTT,CACRSGTGRISPLHF
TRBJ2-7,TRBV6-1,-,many,TGTGCCAGCAGTGGAGGGGATCCCTACGAGCAGTACTTC,CASSGGDPYEQYF
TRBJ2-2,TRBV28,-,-,TGTGCCAGCAGCCCTGGGGACGGGCACACCGGGGAGCTGTTTTTT,CASSPGDGHTGELFF
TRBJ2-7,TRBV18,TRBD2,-,TGTGCCAGCTCCCACTCCGGGACTAGCATGTCGTACGAGCAGTACTTC,CASSHSGTSMSYEQYF
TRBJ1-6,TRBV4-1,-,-,TGCGCCAGCAGCCCCCTTAGGGATTCACCCCTCCACTTT,CASSPLRDSPLHF
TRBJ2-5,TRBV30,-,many,TGTGCCTGGAGTAACCGCAGACTACAAGAGACCCAGTACTTC,CAWSNRRLQETQYF
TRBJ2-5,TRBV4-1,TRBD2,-,TGCGCCAGCAGCCCCTCCAGCGGGAAAGGACAAGAGACCCAGTACTTC,CASSPSSGKGQETQYF